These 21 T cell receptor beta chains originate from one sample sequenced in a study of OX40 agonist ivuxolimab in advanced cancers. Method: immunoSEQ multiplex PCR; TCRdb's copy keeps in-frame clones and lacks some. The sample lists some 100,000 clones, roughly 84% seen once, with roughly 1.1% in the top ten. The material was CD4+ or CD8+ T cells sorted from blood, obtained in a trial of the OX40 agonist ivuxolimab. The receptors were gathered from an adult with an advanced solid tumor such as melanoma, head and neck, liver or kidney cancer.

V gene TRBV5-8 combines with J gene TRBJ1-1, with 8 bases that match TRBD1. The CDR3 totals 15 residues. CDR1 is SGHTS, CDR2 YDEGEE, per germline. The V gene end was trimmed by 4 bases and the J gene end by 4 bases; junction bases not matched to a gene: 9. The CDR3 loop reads CASSIYRGSSTEAFF. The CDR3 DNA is TGTGCCAGCAGCATTTACAGGGGGAGTAGCACTGAAGCTTTCTTT.

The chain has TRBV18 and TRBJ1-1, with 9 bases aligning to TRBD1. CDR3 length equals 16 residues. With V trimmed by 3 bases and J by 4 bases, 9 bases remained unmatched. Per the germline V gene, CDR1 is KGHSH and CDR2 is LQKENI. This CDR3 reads CASSPTGGGLGTEAFF. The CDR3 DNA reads TGTGCCAGCTCACCTACAGGGGGCGGTTTGGGCACTGAAGCTTTCTTT.

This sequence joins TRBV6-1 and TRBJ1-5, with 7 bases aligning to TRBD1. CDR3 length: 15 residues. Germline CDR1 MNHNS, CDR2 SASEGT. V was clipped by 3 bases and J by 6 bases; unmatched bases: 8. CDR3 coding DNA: TGTGCCAGCAGTGATCCACAGGGGTCGGGTCAGCCCCAGCATTTT. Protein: CASSDPQGSGQPQHF.

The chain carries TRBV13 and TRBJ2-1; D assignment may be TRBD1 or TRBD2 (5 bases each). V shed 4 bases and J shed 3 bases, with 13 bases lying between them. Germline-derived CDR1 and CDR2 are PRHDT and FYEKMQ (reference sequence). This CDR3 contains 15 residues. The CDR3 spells CASSWQGPNYNEQFF. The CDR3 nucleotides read TGTGCCAGCAGCTGGCAGGGACCAAACTACAATGAGCAGTTCTTC.

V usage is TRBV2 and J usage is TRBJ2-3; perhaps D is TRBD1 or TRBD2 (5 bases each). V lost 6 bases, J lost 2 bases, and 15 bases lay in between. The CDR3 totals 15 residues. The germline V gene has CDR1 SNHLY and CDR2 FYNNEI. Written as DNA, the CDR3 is TGTGCCAGCAGGGCAGACCGGGACCACACAGATACGCAGTATTTT. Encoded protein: CASRADRDHTDTQYF.

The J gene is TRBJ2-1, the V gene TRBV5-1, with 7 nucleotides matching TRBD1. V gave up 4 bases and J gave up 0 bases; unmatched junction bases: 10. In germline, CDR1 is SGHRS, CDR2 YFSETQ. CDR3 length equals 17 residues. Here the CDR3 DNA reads TGCGCCAGCAGCCTCACCCCACAGGGGAGCTCCTACAATGAGCAGTTCTTC. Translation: CASSLTPQGSSYNEQFF. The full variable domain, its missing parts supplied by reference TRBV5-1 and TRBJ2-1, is KAGVTQTPRYLIKTRGQQVTLSCSPISGHRSVSWYQQTPGQGLQFLFEYFSETQRNKGNFPGRFSGRQFSNSRSEMNVSTLELGDSALYLCASSLTPQGSSYNEQFFGPGTRLTVL.

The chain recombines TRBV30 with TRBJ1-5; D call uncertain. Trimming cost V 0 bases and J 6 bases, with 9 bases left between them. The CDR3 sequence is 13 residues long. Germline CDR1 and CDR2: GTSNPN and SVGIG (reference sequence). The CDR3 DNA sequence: TGTGCCTGGAGTGTGTCGGGAGGTCAGCCCCAGCATTTT. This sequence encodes CAWSVSGGQPQHF.

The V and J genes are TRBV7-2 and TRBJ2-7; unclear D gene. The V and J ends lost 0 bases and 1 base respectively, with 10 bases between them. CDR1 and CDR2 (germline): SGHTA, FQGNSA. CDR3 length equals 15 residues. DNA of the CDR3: TGTGCCAGCAGCTTAGCAGGGTATCTGTCCTACGAGCAGTACTTC. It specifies CASSLAGYLSYEQYF.

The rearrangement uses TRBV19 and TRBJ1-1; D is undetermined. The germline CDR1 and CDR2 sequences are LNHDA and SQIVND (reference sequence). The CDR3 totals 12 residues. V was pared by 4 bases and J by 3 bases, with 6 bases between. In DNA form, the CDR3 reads TGTGCCAGTAGTAACCAGTACACTGAAGCTTTCTTT. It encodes CASSNQYTEAFF.

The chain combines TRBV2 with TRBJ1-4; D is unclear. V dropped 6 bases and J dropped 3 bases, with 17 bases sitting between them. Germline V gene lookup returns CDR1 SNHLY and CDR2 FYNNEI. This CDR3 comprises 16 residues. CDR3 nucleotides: TGTGCCAGCAGCGCGACCGGATCTACCGCTAATGAAAAACTGTTTTTT. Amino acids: CASSATGSTANEKLFF.

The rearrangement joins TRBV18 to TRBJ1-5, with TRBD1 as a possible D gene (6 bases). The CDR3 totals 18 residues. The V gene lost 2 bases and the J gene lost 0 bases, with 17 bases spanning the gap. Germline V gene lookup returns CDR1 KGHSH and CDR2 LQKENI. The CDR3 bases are TGTGCCAGCTCACCAGAAGGCGGACAGAGCTATAGCAATCAGCCCCAGCATTTT. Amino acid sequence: CASSPEGGQSYSNQPQHF.

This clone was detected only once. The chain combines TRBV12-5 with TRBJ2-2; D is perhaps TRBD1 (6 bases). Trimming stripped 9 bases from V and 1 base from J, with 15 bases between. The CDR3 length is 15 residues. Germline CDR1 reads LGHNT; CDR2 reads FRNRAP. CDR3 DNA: TGTGCTAGCGGTCAAGGGACAAAGAACACCGGGGAGCTGTTTTTT. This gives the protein CASGQGTKNTGELFF.

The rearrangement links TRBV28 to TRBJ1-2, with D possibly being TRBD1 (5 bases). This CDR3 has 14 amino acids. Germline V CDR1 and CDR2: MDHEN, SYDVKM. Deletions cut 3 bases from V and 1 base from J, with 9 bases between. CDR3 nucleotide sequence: TGTGCCAGCAGTTTGCCAGGGAGTAACTATGGCTACACCTTC. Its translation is CASSLPGSNYGYTF.

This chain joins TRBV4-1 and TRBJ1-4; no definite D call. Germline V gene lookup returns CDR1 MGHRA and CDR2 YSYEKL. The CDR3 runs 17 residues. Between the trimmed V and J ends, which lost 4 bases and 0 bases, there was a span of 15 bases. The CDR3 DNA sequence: TGCGCCAGCAGCCCCCGTGGCAGCCAGGCAACTAATGAAAAACTGTTTTTT. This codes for CASSPRGSQATNEKLFF.

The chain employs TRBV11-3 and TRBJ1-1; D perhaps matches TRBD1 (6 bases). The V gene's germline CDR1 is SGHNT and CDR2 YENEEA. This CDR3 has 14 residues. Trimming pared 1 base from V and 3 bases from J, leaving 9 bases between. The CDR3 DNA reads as TGTGCCAGCAGCTTAGGGGACACCCACACTGAAGCTTTCTTT. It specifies CASSLGDTHTEAFF.

This CDR3 is CASSSEGTAYEQYF. The CDR3 coding sequence is TGTGCCAGCAGCTCAGAGGGCACCGCCTACGAGCAGTACTTC. The chain couples TRBV11-1 to TRBJ2-7, with a tentative D call TRBD2 (5 bases). V was trimmed by 4 bases and J by 2 bases, leaving 12 bases between them. The germline CDR1 and CDR2 sequences are SGHAT and FQDESV (reference sequence). The CDR3 is 14 residues long.

CDR3 in DNA: TGTGCCAGCAGCCCTAGTGGGGGCAAGCGCACAGATACGCAGTATTTT. Residues: CASSPSGGKRTDTQYF. This rearrangement joins TRBV7-8 to TRBJ2-3, with a tentative D call TRBD1 (6 bases). The V gene lost 5 bases and the J gene lost 1 base, with 16 bases spanning the gap. The length of the CDR3 is 16 residues. Looked up from germline, CDR1 is SGHVS and CDR2 is FQNEAQ.

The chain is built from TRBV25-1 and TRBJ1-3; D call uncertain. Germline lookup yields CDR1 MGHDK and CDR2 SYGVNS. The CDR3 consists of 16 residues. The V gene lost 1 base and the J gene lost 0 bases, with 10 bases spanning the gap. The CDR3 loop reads CASSEWAFSSGNTIYF. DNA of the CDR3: TGTGCCAGCAGTGAATGGGCGTTCAGCTCTGGAAACACCATATATTTT.

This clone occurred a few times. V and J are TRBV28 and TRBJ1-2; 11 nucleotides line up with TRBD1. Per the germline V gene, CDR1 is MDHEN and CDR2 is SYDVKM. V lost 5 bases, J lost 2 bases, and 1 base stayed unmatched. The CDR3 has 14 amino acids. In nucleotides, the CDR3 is TGTGCCAGCAGTGGGGACAGGGGGAACTATGGCTACACCTTC. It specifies CASSGDRGNYGYTF.

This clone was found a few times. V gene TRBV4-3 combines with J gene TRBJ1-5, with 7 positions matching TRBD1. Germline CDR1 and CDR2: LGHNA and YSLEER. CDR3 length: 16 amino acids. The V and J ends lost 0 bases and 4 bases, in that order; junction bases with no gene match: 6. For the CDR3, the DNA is TGCGCCAGCAGCCAAGAAAGGGGACAGTATAATCAGCCCCAGCATTTT. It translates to CASSQERGQYNQPQHF.

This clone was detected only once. The CDR3 region has the DNA TGTGCCAGCAGCCAAGAGGTAGGGGCTGAAGCTTTCTTT. Translation: CASSQEVGAEAFF. The chain links TRBV4-2 to TRBJ1-1, with D perhaps TRBD1 (5 bases). CDR1 and CDR2 (germline): LGHNA, YNFKEQ. This CDR3 region has 13 residues. The V gene lost 0 bases and the J gene lost 6 bases, with 8 bases spanning the gap.